The clone carrying this T cell receptor (beta chain) was found once. The TCR beta profiling, which covered VDJ combination and CDR3 sequence, was carried out using genomic DNA as the template. One entry per CDR3 protein results from TCRdb running MiXCR on the reads. The repertoire holds approximately 250,000 distinct CDR3 sequences, with approximately 79% as singletons. CDR3 length: 11 amino acids. V was clipped by 6 bases and J by 6 bases, with 6 bases between them. CD8+CD57+ cell expansion had been shown by flow cytometry in patients chosen for sequencing. Severe acquired aplastic anemia was present in all patients. Patient blood was sampled before any therapy had been received. This sample is part of a study of CD8+CD57+ T cells in acquired aplastic anemia. Study details: DNA per sorted CD4+ or CD8+ sample ranged roughly 0.19 to 27.4 ug, averaging about 2.9 ug.

The chain is built from TRBV12-3 or TRBV12-4 and TRBJ2-4; possibly TRBD1 for D (5 bases). Sequenced input: sorted CD4+, CD8+, or CD8+CD57+ T cells (not recorded which) from PBMCs. The TCR comes from a human donor with aplastic anemia. CDR3 in amino acids: CASSTGNIQYF. The CDR3 DNA sequence: TGTGCCAGCAGCACAGGAAACATTCAGTACTTC.